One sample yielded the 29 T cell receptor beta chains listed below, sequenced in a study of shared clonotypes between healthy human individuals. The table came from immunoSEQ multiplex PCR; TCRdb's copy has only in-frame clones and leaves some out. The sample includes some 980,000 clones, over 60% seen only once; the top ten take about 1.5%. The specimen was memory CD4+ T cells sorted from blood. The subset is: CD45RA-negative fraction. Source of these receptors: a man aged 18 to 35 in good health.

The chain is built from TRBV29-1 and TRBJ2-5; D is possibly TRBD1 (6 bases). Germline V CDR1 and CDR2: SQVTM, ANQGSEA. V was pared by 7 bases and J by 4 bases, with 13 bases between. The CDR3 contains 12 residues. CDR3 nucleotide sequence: TGCAGCGCCCGGACAGAGGCAGAGACCCAGTACTTC. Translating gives CSARTEAETQYF.

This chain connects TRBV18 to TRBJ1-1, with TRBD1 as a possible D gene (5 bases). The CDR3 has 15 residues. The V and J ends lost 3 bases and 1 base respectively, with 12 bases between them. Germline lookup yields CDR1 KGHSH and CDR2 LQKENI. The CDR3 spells CASSPIDSRNTEAFF. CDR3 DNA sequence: TGTGCCAGCTCACCGATTGACAGCAGGAACACTGAAGCTTTCTTT.

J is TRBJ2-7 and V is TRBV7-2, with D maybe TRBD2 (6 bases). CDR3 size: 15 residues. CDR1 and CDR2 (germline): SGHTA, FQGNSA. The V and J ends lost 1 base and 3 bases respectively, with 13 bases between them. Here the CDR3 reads CASSLERAASYEQYF. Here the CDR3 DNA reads TGTGCCAGCAGCTTAGAGCGGGCCGCGAGCTACGAGCAGTACTTC.

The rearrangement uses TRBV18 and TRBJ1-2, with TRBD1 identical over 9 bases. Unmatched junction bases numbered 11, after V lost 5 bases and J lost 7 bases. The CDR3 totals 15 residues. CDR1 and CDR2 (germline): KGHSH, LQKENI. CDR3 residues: CASSERTGDQSGYTF. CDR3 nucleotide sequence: TGTGCCAGCTCAGAAAGGACAGGGGATCAGAGTGGCTACACCTTC.

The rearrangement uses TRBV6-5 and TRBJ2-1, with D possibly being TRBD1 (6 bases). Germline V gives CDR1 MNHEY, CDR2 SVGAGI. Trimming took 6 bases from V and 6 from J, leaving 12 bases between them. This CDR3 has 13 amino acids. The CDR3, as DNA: TGTGCCAGCAGCACTACAGGGTTCAATGAGCAGTTCTTC. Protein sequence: CASSTTGFNEQFF.

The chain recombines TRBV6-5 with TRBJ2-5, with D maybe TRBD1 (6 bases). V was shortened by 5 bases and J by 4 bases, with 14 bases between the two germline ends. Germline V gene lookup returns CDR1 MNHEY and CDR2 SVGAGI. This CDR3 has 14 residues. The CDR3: CASSVLGGRETQYF. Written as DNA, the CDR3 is TGTGCCAGCAGTGTGCTTGGGGGCCGAGAGACCCAGTACTTC.

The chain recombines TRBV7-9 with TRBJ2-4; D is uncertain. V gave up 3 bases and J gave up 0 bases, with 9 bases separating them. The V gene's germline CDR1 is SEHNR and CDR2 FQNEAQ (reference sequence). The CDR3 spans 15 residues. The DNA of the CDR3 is TGTGCCAGCAGCTTGAGCCGGGTAGCCAAAAACATTCAGTACTTC. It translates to CASSLSRVAKNIQYF. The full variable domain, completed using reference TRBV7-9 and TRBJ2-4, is DTGVSQNPRHKITKRGQNVTFRCDPISEHNRLYWYRQTLGQGPEFLTYFQNEAQLEKSRLLSDRFSAERPKGSFSTLEIQRTEQGDSAMYLCASSLSRVAKNIQYFGAGTRLSVL.

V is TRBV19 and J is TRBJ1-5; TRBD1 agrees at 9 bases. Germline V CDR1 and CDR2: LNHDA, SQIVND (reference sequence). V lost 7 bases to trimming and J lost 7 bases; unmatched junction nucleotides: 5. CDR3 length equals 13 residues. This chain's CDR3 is CASTWTGEQPQHF. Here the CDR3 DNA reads TGTGCCAGTACCTGGACAGGGGAACAGCCCCAGCATTTT.

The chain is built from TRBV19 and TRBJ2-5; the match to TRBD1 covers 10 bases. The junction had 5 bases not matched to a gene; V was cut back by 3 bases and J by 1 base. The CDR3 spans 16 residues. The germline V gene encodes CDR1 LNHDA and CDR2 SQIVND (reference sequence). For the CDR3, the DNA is TGTGCCAGTAGTATCGGACAGGGGGGACTCCAAGAGACCCAGTACTTC. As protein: CASSIGQGGLQETQYF.

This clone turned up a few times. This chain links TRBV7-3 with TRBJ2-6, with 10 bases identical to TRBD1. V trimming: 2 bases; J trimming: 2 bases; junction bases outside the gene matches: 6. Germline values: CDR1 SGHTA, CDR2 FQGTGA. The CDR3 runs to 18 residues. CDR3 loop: CASSLSGQGITGANVLTF. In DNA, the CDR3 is TGTGCCAGCAGCTTATCGGGACAGGGGATTACTGGGGCCAACGTCCTGACTTTC.

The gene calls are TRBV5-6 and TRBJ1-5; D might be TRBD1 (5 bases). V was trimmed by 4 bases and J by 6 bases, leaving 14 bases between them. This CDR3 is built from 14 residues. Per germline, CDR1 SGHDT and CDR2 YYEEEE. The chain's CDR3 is CASSPGQRGQPQHF. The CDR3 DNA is TGTGCCAGCAGCCCAGGGCAGCGGGGTCAGCCCCAGCATTTT.

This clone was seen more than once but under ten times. In nucleotides, the CDR3 is TGTGCCAGCAGCTTAATAGTCAACACTGAAGCTTTCTTT. This encodes CASSLIVNTEAFF. The chain combines TRBV7-9 with TRBJ1-1; D gene uncertain. The CDR3 runs 13 residues. The germline V and J ends were trimmed by 2 bases and 2 bases, with 6 bases remaining between them. Germline V lookup: CDR1 SEHNR, CDR2 FQNEAQ (reference sequence).

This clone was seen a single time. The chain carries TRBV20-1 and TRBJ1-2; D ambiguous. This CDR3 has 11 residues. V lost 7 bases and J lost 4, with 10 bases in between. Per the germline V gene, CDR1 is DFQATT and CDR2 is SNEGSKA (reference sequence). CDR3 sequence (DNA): TGCAGTGGCTCAGGCTTCTATGGCTACACCTTC. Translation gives CSGSGFYGYTF.

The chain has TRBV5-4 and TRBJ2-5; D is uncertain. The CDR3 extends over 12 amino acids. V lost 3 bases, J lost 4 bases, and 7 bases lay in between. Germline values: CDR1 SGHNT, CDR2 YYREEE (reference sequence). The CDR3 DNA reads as TGTGCCAGCAGCTGGCCCGCAGAGACCCAGTACTTC. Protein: CASSWPAETQYF.

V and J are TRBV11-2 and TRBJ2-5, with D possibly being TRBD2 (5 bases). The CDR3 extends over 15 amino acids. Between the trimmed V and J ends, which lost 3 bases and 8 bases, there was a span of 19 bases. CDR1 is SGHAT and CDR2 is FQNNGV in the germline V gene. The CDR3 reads CASSFPTAGLRTQYF. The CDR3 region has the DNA TGTGCCAGCAGCTTCCCAACGGCGGGTCTAAGAACCCAGTACTTC.

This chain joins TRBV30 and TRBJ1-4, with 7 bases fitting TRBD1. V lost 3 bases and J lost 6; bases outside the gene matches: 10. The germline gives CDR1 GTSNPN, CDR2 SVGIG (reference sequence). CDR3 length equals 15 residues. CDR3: CAWRRRGGLDEKLFF. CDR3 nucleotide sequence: TGTGCCTGGAGGCGCAGGGGGGGGCTCGATGAAAAACTGTTTTTT.

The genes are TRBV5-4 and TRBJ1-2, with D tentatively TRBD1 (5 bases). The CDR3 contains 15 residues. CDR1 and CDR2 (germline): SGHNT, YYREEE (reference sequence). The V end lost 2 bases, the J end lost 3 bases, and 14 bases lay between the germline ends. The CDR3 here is CASSLGHGLHYGYTF. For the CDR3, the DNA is TGTGCCAGCAGCTTAGGACACGGCCTACACTATGGCTACACCTTC.

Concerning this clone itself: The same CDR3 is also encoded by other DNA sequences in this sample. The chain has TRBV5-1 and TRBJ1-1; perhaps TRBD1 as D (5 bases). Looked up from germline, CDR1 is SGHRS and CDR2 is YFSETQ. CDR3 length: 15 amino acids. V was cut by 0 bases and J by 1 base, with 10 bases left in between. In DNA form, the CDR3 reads TGCGCCAGCAGCTTGGTGGGGCAGGAGAACACTGAAGCTTTCTTT. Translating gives CASSLVGQENTEAFF.

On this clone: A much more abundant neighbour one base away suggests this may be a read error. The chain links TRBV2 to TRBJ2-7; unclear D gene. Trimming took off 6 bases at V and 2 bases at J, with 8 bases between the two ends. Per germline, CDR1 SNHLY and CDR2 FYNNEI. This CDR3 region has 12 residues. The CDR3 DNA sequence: TGTGCCAGCAGCCCCTTTACCTACGAGCAGTACTTC. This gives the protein CASSPFTYEQYF.

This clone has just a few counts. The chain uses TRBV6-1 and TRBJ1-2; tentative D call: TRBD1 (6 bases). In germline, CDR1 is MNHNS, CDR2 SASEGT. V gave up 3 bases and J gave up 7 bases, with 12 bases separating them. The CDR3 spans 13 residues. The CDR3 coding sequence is TGTGCCAGCAGTGACCTTTCAGGGGCTGGCTACACCTTC. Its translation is CASSDLSGAGYTF.

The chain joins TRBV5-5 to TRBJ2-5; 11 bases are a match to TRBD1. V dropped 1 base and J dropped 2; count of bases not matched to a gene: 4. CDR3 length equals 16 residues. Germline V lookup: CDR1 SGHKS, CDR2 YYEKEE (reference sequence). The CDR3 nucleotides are TGTGCCAGCAGCTTGAACGGACAGGGGGCACAAGAGACCCAGTACTTC. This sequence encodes CASSLNGQGAQETQYF.

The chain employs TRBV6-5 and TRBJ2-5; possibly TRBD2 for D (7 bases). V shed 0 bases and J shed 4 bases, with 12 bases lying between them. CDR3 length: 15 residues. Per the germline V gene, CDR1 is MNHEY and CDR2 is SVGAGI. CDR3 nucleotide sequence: TGTGCCAGCAGTTACTCGGCGGGGGCCGGAGAGACCCAGTACTTC. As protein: CASSYSAGAGETQYF.

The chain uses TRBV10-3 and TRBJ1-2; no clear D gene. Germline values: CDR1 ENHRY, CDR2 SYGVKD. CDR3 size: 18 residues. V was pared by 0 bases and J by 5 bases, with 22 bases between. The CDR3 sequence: CAISESQFDRERGYGYTF. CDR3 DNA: TGTGCCATCAGTGAGTCTCAATTCGACCGGGAACGAGGGTATGGCTACACCTTC.

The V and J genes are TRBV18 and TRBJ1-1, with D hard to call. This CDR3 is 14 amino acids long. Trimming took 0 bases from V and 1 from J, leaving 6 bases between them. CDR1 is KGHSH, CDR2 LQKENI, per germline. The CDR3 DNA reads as TGTGCCAGCTCACCACCGGTACGGAACACTGAAGCTTTCTTT. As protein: CASSPPVRNTEAFF. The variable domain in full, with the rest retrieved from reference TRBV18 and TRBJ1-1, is NAGVMQNPRHLVRRRGQEARLRCSPMKGHSHVYWYRQLPEEGLKFMVYLQKENIIDESGMPKERFSAEFPKEGPSILRIQQVVRGDSAAYFCASSPPVRNTEAFFGQGTRLTVV.

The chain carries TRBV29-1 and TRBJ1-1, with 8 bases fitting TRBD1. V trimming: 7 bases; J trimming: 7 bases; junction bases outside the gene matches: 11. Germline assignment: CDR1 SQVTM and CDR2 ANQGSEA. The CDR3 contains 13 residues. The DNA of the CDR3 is TGCAGCGCTGGGACAGGCGGATCTTTTGAAGCTTTCTTT. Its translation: CSAGTGGSFEAFF.

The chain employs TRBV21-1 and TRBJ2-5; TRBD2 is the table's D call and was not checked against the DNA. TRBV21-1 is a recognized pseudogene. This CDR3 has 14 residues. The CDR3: CASRGAGGQETQYF. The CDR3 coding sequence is TGTGCCAGCAGGGGAGCGGGGGGGCAAGAGACCCAGTACTTC.

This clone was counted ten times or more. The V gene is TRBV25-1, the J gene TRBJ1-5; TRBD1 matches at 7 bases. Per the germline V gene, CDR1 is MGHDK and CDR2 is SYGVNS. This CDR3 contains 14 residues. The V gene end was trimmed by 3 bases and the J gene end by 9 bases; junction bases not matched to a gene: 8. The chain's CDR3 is CASSEGTVLPPQHF. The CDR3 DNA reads TGTGCCAGCAGTGAGGGGACAGTACTGCCGCCCCAGCATTTT.

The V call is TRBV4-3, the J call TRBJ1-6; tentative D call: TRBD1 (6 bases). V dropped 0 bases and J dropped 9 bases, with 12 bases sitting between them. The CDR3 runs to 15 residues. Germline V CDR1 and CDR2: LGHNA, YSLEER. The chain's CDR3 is CASSQEGGRGSPLHF. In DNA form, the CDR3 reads TGCGCCAGCAGCCAAGAGGGGGGGCGAGGTTCACCCCTCCACTTT.

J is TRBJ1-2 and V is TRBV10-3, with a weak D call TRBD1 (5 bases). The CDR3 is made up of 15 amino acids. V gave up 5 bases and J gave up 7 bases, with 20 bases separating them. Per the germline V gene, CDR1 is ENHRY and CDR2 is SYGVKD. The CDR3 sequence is CAISRLGTGEPGYTF. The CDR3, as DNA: TGTGCCATCAGTCGCCTCGGGACGGGAGAACCTGGCTACACCTTC.